These 16 T cell receptor beta chains originate from one sample sequenced in a study of blood T cells in healthy people across ages. The use of a sample-barcoded 5' primer and a J-beta primer mix characterized a second PCR of 7 to 11 cycles. TCRdb reprocessed the 5' RACE reads via MiXCR and lists one record per CDR3 protein. The repertoire holds 500,000 to 650,000 distinct CDR3 sequences, with over 25% as singletons. This sample also appeared in a second study, on T cells of mothers and their children.

Sequenced input: blood. The receptors were sampled from a boy aged 2 to 10 in good health.

The V gene is TRBV29-1, the J gene TRBJ1-2, with D unresolved. Germline loops: CDR1 SQVTM, CDR2 ANQGSEA. Trimming shortened V by 5 bases and J by 0 bases, and 10 bases separated the two germline ends. CDR3 length: 13 amino acids. CDR3 in DNA: TGCAGCGTTCTTGACGGTTCTAACTATGGCTACACCTTC. Its protein is CSVLDGSNYGYTF.

The chain uses TRBV4-1 and TRBJ2-3; TRBD2 agrees at 15 bases. Germline CDR1 and CDR2: MGHRA and YSYEKL. Losses at the gene ends were 2 bases for V and 8 bases for J; bases not matched to a gene: 11. The CDR3 is 18 amino acids. The CDR3 DNA sequence: TGCGCCAGCAGCCAACCGGGACTAGCGGGAGGACTCCTTGCTACGCAGTATTTT. Its translation: CASSQPGLAGGLLATQYF.

This sequence joins TRBV30 and TRBJ2-3, with TRBD2 matching 7 bases. Unmatched junction bases numbered 7, after V lost 4 bases and J lost 6 bases. The CDR3 has 13 residues. Germline-derived CDR1 and CDR2 are GTSNPN and SVGIG (reference sequence). CDR3 protein: CAWKWRELDTQYF. The CDR3 DNA is TGTGCCTGGAAGTGGCGGGAGTTGGATACGCAGTATTTT. Drawing the rest from reference TRBV30 and TRBJ2-3, the complete variable domain is SQTIHQWPATLVQPVGSPLSLECTVEGTSNPNLYWYRQAAGRGLQLLFYSVGIGQISSEVPQNLSASRPQDRQFILSSKKLLLSDSGFYLCAWKWRELDTQYFGPGTRLTVL.

This clonotype was picked up a small number of times. The V gene is TRBV6-2 or TRBV6-3, the J gene TRBJ2-7; tentatively, D is TRBD1 (5 bases). CDR3 length: 15 residues. From germline, CDR1 is MNHEY and CDR2 SVGEGT. V was cut by 0 bases and J by 2 bases, with 11 bases left in between. As DNA, the CDR3 is TGTGCCAGCAGTTACTCGATTCCGGACACCTACGAGCAGTACTTC. Residues: CASSYSIPDTYEQYF.

The chain recombines TRBV18 with TRBJ2-5, with TRBD2 matching 8 bases. This CDR3 contains 15 residues. In germline, CDR1 is KGHSH, CDR2 LQKENI. The V and J ends lost 4 bases and 4 bases, in that order; junction bases with no gene match: 8. CDR3 DNA sequence: TGTGCCAGCTCACATAGCGGGACCCGACGAGAGACCCAGTACTTC. Protein sequence: CASSHSGTRRETQYF. Full variable domain (remainder filled in from reference TRBV18 and TRBJ2-5): NAGVMQNPRHLVRRRGQEARLRCSPMKGHSHVYWYRQLPEEGLKFMVYLQKENIIDESGMPKERFSAEFPKEGPSILRIQQVVRGDSAAYFCASSHSGTRRETQYFGPGTRLLVL.

This clonotype was detected only once. The genes are TRBV10-3 and TRBJ2-3; the match to TRBD2 covers 9 bases. The V segment lost 3 bases and the J segment 4 bases; nucleotides outside the gene matches: 5. This CDR3 region has 15 residues. Per germline, CDR1 ENHRY and CDR2 SYGVKD. CDR3: CAISDGSGGPDTQYF. DNA for the CDR3: TGTGCCATCAGTGATGGTAGCGGGGGCCCAGATACGCAGTATTTT.

The chain uses TRBV10-3 and TRBJ2-7; the D call may be TRBD1 or TRBD2 (5 bases each). Germline V lookup: CDR1 ENHRY, CDR2 SYGVKD. V was pared by 9 bases and J by 6 bases, with 21 bases between. The CDR3 runs 14 residues. The CDR3 reads CAMSESGPTGEQYF. CDR3 DNA: TGTGCCATGTCGGAGTCGGGGCCCACCGGCGAGCAGTACTTC.

In its sample, this clonotype was seen a few times. V gene TRBV6-2 or TRBV6-3 combines with J gene TRBJ2-2; a weak D match, TRBD2 (5 bases). The CDR3 is 15 amino acids. The germline V gene has CDR1 MNHEY and CDR2 SVGEGT. V was pared by 7 bases and J by 3 bases, with 15 bases between. This CDR3 reads CASISRGVHTGELFF. In nucleotides, the CDR3 is TGTGCCAGCATCTCCCGGGGAGTCCACACCGGGGAGCTGTTTTTT.

The CDR3 spells CATSHGERNTQYF. The CDR3 coding sequence is TGTGCCACCAGCCATGGGGAGCGGAATACGCAGTATTTT. The chain recombines TRBV15 with TRBJ2-3; possible D gene TRBD2, 5 bases. The CDR3 length is 13 residues. The ends were cut back, 5 bases at V and 7 bases at J, with 13 bases in the middle. In germline, CDR1 is LNHNV, CDR2 YYDKDF (reference sequence).

A word on this clonotype: Compared with germline, one end of the junction differs, possibly owing to a read error. The V gene is TRBV3-1, the J gene TRBJ2-7, with TRBD2 as a possible D gene (8 bases). Germline V lookup: CDR1 LGHDT, CDR2 YNNKEL (reference sequence). The CDR3 spans 14 residues. CDR3 nucleotides: TGTGTCAGCAGCCAAGTGGGACTAGGGGGCGAGCAATACTTC. It translates to CVSSQVGLGGEQYF.

The sample holds a few counts of this clonotype. J is TRBJ2-5 and V is TRBV12-3 or TRBV12-4, with TRBD2 matching 9 bases. J lost 3 bases, V lost 7 bases, and 9 bases had no gene match. The CDR3 has 15 amino acids. CDR3 bases: TGTGCCAGCACCCCAGCGGGGGGCCGGGAAGAGACCCAGTACTTC. This sequence encodes CASTPAGGREETQYF.

This clonotype appeared a few times. The chain couples TRBV4-1 to TRBJ2-3; 9 bases fit TRBD1. J gave up 5 bases and V 0 bases, and 15 bases lay outside the gene matches. Germline V gene lookup returns CDR1 MGHRA and CDR2 YSYEKL. CDR3 size: 19 residues. The CDR3: CASSQEINPGTGPRDTQYF. The CDR3 DNA reads TGCGCCAGCAGCCAAGAAATCAATCCTGGGACAGGGCCTAGAGATACGCAGTATTTT.

This chain uses TRBV19 with TRBJ2-5, with a possible D match to TRBD1 (6 bases). The DNA end lines up better with TRBJ2-1; the J call may be wrong. Germline V gene data show CDR1 as LNHDA and CDR2 as SQIVND (reference sequence). The CDR3 is made up of 13 amino acids. DNA for the CDR3: TGTGCCAGTAGTATAGGGACAGCAGGGGAGCAGTTCTTC. Protein: CASSIGTAGEQFF.

J is TRBJ1-6 and V is TRBV6-6; D is ambiguous. The CDR3 has 14 residues. Germline values: CDR1 MNHNY, CDR2 SVGAGI (reference sequence). V was shortened by 5 bases and J by 12 bases, with 17 bases between the two germline ends. This chain's CDR3 is CASSRERASVPLHF. The CDR3 coding sequence is TGTGCCAGCAGTAGGGAGAGGGCTTCTGTACCCCTCCACTTT.

The chain employs TRBV24-1 and TRBJ2-5; D assignment may be TRBD1 or TRBD2 (5 bases each). The germline V gene has CDR1 KGHDR and CDR2 SFDVKD. V lost 0 bases and J lost 1, with 8 bases in between. The CDR3 contains 15 residues. CDR3 bases: TGTGCCACCAGTGATTTGAATGGGGGCCAAGAGACCCAGTACTTC. It codes for CATSDLNGGQETQYF.

This clonotype has just a few counts. The V and J genes are TRBV5-1 and TRBJ1-6; D may be TRBD1 (6 bases). V dropped 4 bases and J dropped 5 bases, with 13 bases sitting between them. The germline V gene encodes CDR1 SGHRS and CDR2 YFSETQ. The CDR3 runs to 15 residues. CDR3 region: CASSATQGHNSPLHF. For the CDR3, the DNA is TGCGCCAGCAGCGCCACACAGGGCCATAATTCACCCCTCCACTTT. Drawing the rest from reference TRBV5-1 and TRBJ1-6, the complete variable domain is KAGVTQTPRYLIKTRGQQVTLSCSPISGHRSVSWYQQTPGQGLQFLFEYFSETQRNKGNFPGRFSGRQFSNSRSEMNVSTLELGDSALYLCASSATQGHNSPLHFGNGTRLTVT.